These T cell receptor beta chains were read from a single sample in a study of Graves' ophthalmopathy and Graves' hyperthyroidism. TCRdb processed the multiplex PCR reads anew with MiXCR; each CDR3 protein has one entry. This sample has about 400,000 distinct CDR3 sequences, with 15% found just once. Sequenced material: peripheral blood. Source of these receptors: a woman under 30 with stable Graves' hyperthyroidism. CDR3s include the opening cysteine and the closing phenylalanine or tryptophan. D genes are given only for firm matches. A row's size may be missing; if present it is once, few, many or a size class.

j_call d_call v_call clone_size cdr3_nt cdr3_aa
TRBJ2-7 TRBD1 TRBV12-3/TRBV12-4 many TGTGCCAGCAGTTGGGGCAGGGGGCGATACGAGCAGTACTTC CASSWGRGRYEQYF
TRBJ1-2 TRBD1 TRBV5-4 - TGTGCCAGCAGCAGGGACAGGGAAAGGAAGGGCTACACCTTC CASSRDRERKGYTF
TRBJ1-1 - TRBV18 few TGTGCCAGCTCACCACCGACCGGGGGAGGCACTGAAGCTTTCTTT CASSPPTGGGTEAFF
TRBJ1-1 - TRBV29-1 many TGCAGCGTTCAAGTGGCATCCCGGGGAACTAACACTGAAGCTTTCTTT CSVQVASRGTNTEAFF
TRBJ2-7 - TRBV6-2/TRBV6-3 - TGTGCCACCAGACTGGACCTACCCTCCTACGAGCAGTACTTC CATRLDLPSYEQYF
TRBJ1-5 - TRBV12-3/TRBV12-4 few TGTGTCAGCAGTTTTGTCCCGGGGGAGCCCCAGCATTTT CVSSFVPGEPQHF
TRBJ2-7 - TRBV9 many TGTGCCAGCAGCCCCTTGGGCAGGGCTTCCGAGCAGTACTTC CASSPLGRASEQYF
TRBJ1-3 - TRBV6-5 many TGTGCCAGCAGCACAGAAGGGACTCCCGCCATATATTTT CASSTEGTPAIYF
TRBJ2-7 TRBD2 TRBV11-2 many TGTGCCAGCAGCCTTATTCCCACCCGACTAGCGGGGGGAGGTGAGCAGTACTTC CASSLIPTRLAGGGEQYF
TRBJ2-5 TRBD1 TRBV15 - TGTGCCACCAGCAGAGACAGGGGGCGCAAAGAGACCCAGTACTTC CATSRDRGRKETQYF
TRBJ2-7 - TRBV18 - TGTGCCAGCTCACCACTATTCTCCTACGAGCAGTACTTC CASSPLFSYEQYF
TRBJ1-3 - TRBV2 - TGTGCCATCAGCCCCGACAGGTCCTCTGGAAACACCATATATTTT CAISPDRSSGNTIYF
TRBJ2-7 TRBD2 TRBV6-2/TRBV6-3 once TGTGCCAGCAGTCCGACTAGCGGGGGGACGTGGCACGAGCAGTACTTC CASSPTSGGTWHEQYF
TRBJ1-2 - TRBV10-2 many TGCGCCAGCAGTGGAAGTACAGGCCCCCCAGTTGGCTACACCTTC CASSGSTGPPVGYTF
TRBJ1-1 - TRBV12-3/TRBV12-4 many TGTGCCAGCAGTTTTGGGCCGAATGAAGCTTTCTTT CASSFGPNEAFF
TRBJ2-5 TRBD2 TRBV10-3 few TGTGCCATCAGTGAGTGGTCTAGCGGGGGGGCCGAGACCCAGTACTTC CAISEWSSGGAETQYF
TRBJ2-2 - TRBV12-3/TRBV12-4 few TGTGCCAGCAACCGTGGAGCTGGCGGAGGGGAGCTGTTTTTT CASNRGAGGGELFF
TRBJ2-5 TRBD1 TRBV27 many TGTGCCAGCAGTACCCCGGGGACAGAGACTCAAGAGACCCAGTACTTC CASSTPGTETQETQYF
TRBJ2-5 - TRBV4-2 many TGTGCCAGCAGCCAAGGCCCGGGGGGCCCCGAGACCCAGTACTTC CASSQGPGGPETQYF
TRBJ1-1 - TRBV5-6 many TGTGCCAGCAGCTTGCATCCTCGATTGGGGAACAACACTGAAGCTTTCTTT CASSLHPRLGNNTEAFF
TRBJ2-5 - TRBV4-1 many TGCGCCAGCAGCCAAGGCTTGGATAGGACCGTGGAGACCCAGTACTTC CASSQGLDRTVETQYF
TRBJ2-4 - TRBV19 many TGTGCCAGTAGTAGGAGGGGGCTTCTTGGAAACATTCAGTACTTC CASSRRGLLGNIQYF
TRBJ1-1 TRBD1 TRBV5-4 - TGTGCCAGCAGCTTACCTTCAACCGGGACAGGGAACAACACTGAAGCTTTCTTT CASSLPSTGTGNNTEAFF
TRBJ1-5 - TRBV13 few TGTGCCAGCAGCTGGGGGGGTAGTCGGCCCCAGCATTTT CASSWGGSRPQHF
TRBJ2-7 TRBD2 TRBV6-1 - TGTGCCAGCAGTAATCCCCGGAAAGCGGGGCACAACGAGCAGTACTTC CASSNPRKAGHNEQYF
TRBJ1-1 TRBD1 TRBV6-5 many TGTGCCAGCAGCTTGACAGGGGAGCAGAACACTGAAGCTTTCTTT CASSLTGEQNTEAFF
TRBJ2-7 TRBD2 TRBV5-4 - TGTGCCAGCAGCCTCCTCGGCGGGGGGGCCTACGAGCAGTACTTC CASSLLGGGAYEQYF
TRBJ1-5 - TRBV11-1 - TGTGCCAGCAGCTTTAAGTCACAAAAGGGTCATCAGCCCCAGCATTTT CASSFKSQKGHQPQHF
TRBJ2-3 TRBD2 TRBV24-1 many TGTGCCACCAGTGATTTACAGCGGGGGGTTGTAGATACGCAGTATTTT CATSDLQRGVVDTQYF
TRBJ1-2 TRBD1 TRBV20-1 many TGCAGTGCCCCTTCGCACAGGGGGGCCTATGGCTACACCTTC CSAPSHRGAYGYTF
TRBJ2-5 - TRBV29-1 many TGCAGCGTTGGGCACTCGGAGACCCAGTACTTC CSVGHSETQYF
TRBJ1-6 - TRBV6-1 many TGTGCCAGCAGACGGGACGAGGGCCCCTATAATTCACCCCTCCACTTT CASRRDEGPYNSPLHF
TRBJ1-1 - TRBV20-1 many TGCAGTGCTAGTGCCGGGGGACCCATGAACACTGAAGCTTTCTTT CSASAGGPMNTEAFF
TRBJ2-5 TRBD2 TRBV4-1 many TGCGCCAGCAGACCCATCGGACTAGGGAAAGAGACCCAGTACTTC CASRPIGLGKETQYF
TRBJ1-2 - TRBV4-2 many TGTGCCAGCAGCCAAGGGGCGGGGTGGCCGCTCTATGGCTACACCTTC CASSQGAGWPLYGYTF
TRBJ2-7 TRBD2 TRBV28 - TGTGCCAGCAGTTTTACCCACACCACCTCAACTAGCGGGGACTCCTACGAGCAGTACTTC CASSFTHTTSTSGDSYEQYF
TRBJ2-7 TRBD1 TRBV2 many TGTGCCAGCACCTCGGAGCGGACAGGGTCCTCCTACGAGCAGTACTTC CASTSERTGSSYEQYF
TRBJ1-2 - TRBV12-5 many TGTGCTAGTGGTCCTCAGGGGCCAAATGGCTACACCTTC CASGPQGPNGYTF